Listed below are T cell receptor beta chains from one sample, sequenced in a study of T cell responses to AZD1222 COVID-19 vaccine. Some clones are missing from TCRdb's copy, which holds only in-frame ones; the method was immunoSEQ multiplex PCR. The sample yields 130,000 or so clones, 85% to 95% seen once. The sample here was peripheral blood, taken on day 0 of AZD1222 vaccination. All receptors come from an adult in good health. The CDR3 runs from the conserved cysteine through the conserved F or W. The order of the fields is CDR3 protein, CDR3 DNA, V gene, clone size, J gene, D gene. D genes are given only for firm matches. A clone size is listed for some rows: how often the clone was seen (once, few, many), or a class if it is expanded.

CDR3 protein: CATSIHRAPNTEAFF
CDR3 DNA: TGTGCCACCAGCATCCACCGGGCCCCCAACACTGAAGCTTTCTTT
V gene: TRBV15
clone size: .
J gene: TRBJ1-1
D gene: .

CDR3 protein: CASSIPPGQGFDYGYTF
CDR3 DNA: TGTGCCAGTAGTATACCACCGGGACAGGGGTTCGACTATGGCTACACCTTC
V gene: TRBV19
clone size: .
J gene: TRBJ1-2
D gene: TRBD1

CDR3 protein: CASSEEGLGYGYTF
CDR3 DNA: TGTGCCAGCAGTGAGGAGGGGTTGGGTTATGGCTACACCTTC
V gene: TRBV2
clone size: once
J gene: TRBJ1-2
D gene: .

CDR3 protein: CAWRTSGGSYEQYF
CDR3 DNA: TGTGCCTGGAGGACCAGCGGGGGTTCCTACGAGCAGTACTTC
V gene: TRBV30
clone size: .
J gene: TRBJ2-7
D gene: TRBD2

CDR3 protein: CAWSSSGTLTYGYTF
CDR3 DNA: TGTGCCTGGAGTTCGTCCGGGACCTTGACTTATGGCTACACCTTC
V gene: TRBV30
clone size: .
J gene: TRBJ1-2
D gene: .

CDR3 protein: CASSETGRHLRAFF
CDR3 DNA: TGTGCCAGCAGTGAAACCGGGCGACACCTACGGGCTTTCTTT
V gene: TRBV25-1
clone size: .
J gene: TRBJ1-1
D gene: .

CDR3 protein: CASSGGRVVKTGVTGELFF
CDR3 DNA: TGTGCCAGCAGTGGGGGCCGAGTAGTCAAGACAGGGGTAACCGGGGAGCTGTTTTTT
V gene: TRBV2
clone size: .
J gene: TRBJ2-2
D gene: TRBD1

CDR3 protein: CASSLFQGPSYEQYF
CDR3 DNA: TGTGCCAGCAGCTTATTTCAGGGCCCTTCCTACGAGCAGTACTTC
V gene: TRBV7-8
clone size: .
J gene: TRBJ2-7
D gene: .

CDR3 protein: CASSKDRNYGYTF
CDR3 DNA: TGTGCCAGCAGCAAGGACAGAAACTATGGCTACACCTTC
V gene: TRBV11-2
clone size: .
J gene: TRBJ1-2
D gene: .

CDR3 protein: CASSLREGPHQSTDTQYF
CDR3 DNA: TGTGCCAGCAGCCTTCGTGAAGGGCCCCACCAAAGCACAGATACGCAGTATTTT
V gene: TRBV3-1/TRBV3-2
clone size: .
J gene: TRBJ2-3
D gene: .

CDR3 protein: CASVGTGPWGVQPQHF
CDR3 DNA: TGTGCCAGCGTGGGAACAGGCCCCTGGGGGGTTCAGCCCCAGCATTTT
V gene: TRBV28
clone size: .
J gene: TRBJ1-5
D gene: .

CDR3 protein: CASREVSTDTQYF
CDR3 DNA: TGCGCCAGCAGAGAAGTATCCACAGATACGCAGTATTTT
V gene: TRBV4-1
clone size: once
J gene: TRBJ2-3
D gene: .

CDR3 protein: CASSPGSDTGELFF
CDR3 DNA: TGTGCCAGCAGTCCAGGGTCAGACACCGGGGAGCTGTTTTTT
V gene: TRBV6-4
clone size: .
J gene: TRBJ2-2
D gene: .

CDR3 protein: CASSLSVAGGADTQYF
CDR3 DNA: TGTGCCAGCAGTTTATCGGTAGCGGGAGGTGCAGATACGCAGTATTTT
V gene: TRBV27
clone size: once
J gene: TRBJ2-3
D gene: TRBD2

CDR3 protein: CASSLFWNEQFF
CDR3 DNA: TGTGCCAGCAGCTTATTTTGGAATGAGCAGTTCTTC
V gene: TRBV7-2
clone size: .
J gene: TRBJ2-1
D gene: .

CDR3 protein: CASSSDRDGEKLFF
CDR3 DNA: TGTGCCAGCAGCTCGGACAGGGATGGGGAAAAACTGTTTTTT
V gene: TRBV11-2
clone size: .
J gene: TRBJ1-4
D gene: TRBD1

CDR3 protein: CASSPIGGREQYF
CDR3 DNA: TGTGCCAGCAGCCCCATTGGGGGACGCGAGCAGTACTTC
V gene: TRBV13
clone size: .
J gene: TRBJ2-7
D gene: .

CDR3 protein: CASSEGGGFSYEQYF
CDR3 DNA: TGTGCCAGCAGTGAGGGTGGAGGCTTCTCCTACGAGCAGTACTTC
V gene: TRBV2
clone size: once
J gene: TRBJ2-7
D gene: .

CDR3 protein: CASSPGGINSPLHF
CDR3 DNA: TGTGCCAGCAGCCCCGGGGGGATTAATTCACCCCTCCACTTT
V gene: TRBV9
clone size: .
J gene: TRBJ1-6
D gene: .

CDR3 protein: CVRSSGNYGTHHGDTEAFF
CDR3 DNA: TGTGTCAGAAGCTCAGGAAATTACGGGACACACCACGGGGACACTGAAGCTTTCTTT
V gene: TRBV7-5
clone size: .
J gene: TRBJ1-1
D gene: .

CDR3 protein: CASSQDPTARGEGYTF
CDR3 DNA: TGCGCCAGCAGCCAAGATCCAACGGCTAGGGGTGAAGGCTACACCTTC
V gene: TRBV4-1
clone size: .
J gene: TRBJ1-2
D gene: .

CDR3 protein: CARTTGRAGVTDTQYF
CDR3 DNA: TGTGCCAGGACAACTGGACGGGCGGGGGTCACAGATACGCAGTATTTT
V gene: TRBV5-8
clone size: .
J gene: TRBJ2-3
D gene: TRBD2

CDR3 protein: CASSLSGLNYPSTDTQYF
CDR3 DNA: TGTGCCAGCAGTTTATCGGGACTCAATTACCCTAGCACAGATACGCAGTATTTT
V gene: TRBV27
clone size: .
J gene: TRBJ2-3
D gene: .

CDR3 protein: CASSLVQGAGNEQFF
CDR3 DNA: TGTGCCAGCAGCTTAGTACAGGGGGCGGGAAATGAGCAGTTCTTC
V gene: TRBV7-9
clone size: once
J gene: TRBJ2-1
D gene: TRBD1

CDR3 protein: CASRPGQGGNTIYF
CDR3 DNA: TGTGCCAGCAGACCGGGACAGGGAGGAAACACCATATATTTT
V gene: TRBV27
clone size: .
J gene: TRBJ1-3
D gene: TRBD1

CDR3 protein: CAAQGPEGELFF
CDR3 DNA: TGTGCCGCGCAGGGCCCTGAGGGGGAGCTGTTTTTT
V gene: TRBV28
clone size: .
J gene: TRBJ2-2
D gene: .

CDR3 protein: CASSKGLWVNEQFF
CDR3 DNA: TGTGCCAGCAGCAAAGGGCTATGGGTCAATGAGCAGTTCTTC
V gene: TRBV7-2
clone size: .
J gene: TRBJ2-1
D gene: .

CDR3 protein: CASSVEGGSYEQYF
CDR3 DNA: TGTGCCAGCAGCGTAGAAGGCGGTTCCTACGAGCAGTACTTC
V gene: TRBV9
clone size: once
J gene: TRBJ2-7
D gene: .

CDR3 protein: CASSFLYTGRIGSTDTQYF
CDR3 DNA: TGTGCCAGCAGCTTCTTATATACAGGGCGTATTGGGAGCACAGATACGCAGTATTTT
V gene: TRBV5-6
clone size: .
J gene: TRBJ2-3
D gene: .

CDR3 protein: CASSSRTLRASEQYF
CDR3 DNA: TGTGCCAGCAGCTCCAGGACCCTAAGGGCCAGCGAGCAGTACTTC
V gene: TRBV5-4
clone size: .
J gene: TRBJ2-7
D gene: .

CDR3 protein: CASSVTYTEAFF
CDR3 DNA: TGTGCCAGTAGTGTCACCTACACTGAAGCTTTCTTT
V gene: TRBV19
clone size: once
J gene: TRBJ1-1
D gene: .

CDR3 protein: CASSIRVRDQPQHF
CDR3 DNA: TGTGCCAGTAGTATACGTGTAAGGGATCAGCCCCAGCATTTT
V gene: TRBV19
clone size: .
J gene: TRBJ1-5
D gene: .

CDR3 protein: CATEDQGGELFF
CDR3 DNA: TGTGCCACCGAAGACCAGGGCGGGGAGCTGTTTTTT
V gene: TRBV15
clone size: .
J gene: TRBJ2-2
D gene: .

CDR3 protein: CAISERGASGAEAFF
CDR3 DNA: TGTGCCATCAGTGAAAGGGGTGCTAGCGGGGCAGAAGCTTTCTTT
V gene: TRBV10-3
clone size: .
J gene: TRBJ1-1
D gene: .

CDR3 protein: CASGVGHYEQYF
CDR3 DNA: TGTGCTAGTGGTGTGGGGCATTACGAGCAGTACTTC
V gene: TRBV12-5
clone size: .
J gene: TRBJ2-7
D gene: .

CDR3 protein: CASNPGRSTDTQYF
CDR3 DNA: TGTGCCAGCAACCCGGGACGAAGCACAGATACGCAGTATTTT
V gene: TRBV9
clone size: once
J gene: TRBJ2-3
D gene: .

CDR3 protein: CASSSDRGKLFF
CDR3 DNA: TGTGCCAGCAGCTCGGACAGGGGGAAACTGTTTTTT
V gene: TRBV7-9
clone size: once
J gene: TRBJ1-4
D gene: TRBD1

CDR3 protein: CASSRAGDGEQYF
CDR3 DNA: TGCGCCAGCTCCCGGGCGGGGGACGGAGAGCAGTACTTC
V gene: TRBV5-1
clone size: .
J gene: TRBJ2-7
D gene: TRBD2

CDR3 protein: CASSPFRGSTDTQYF
CDR3 DNA: TGCGCCAGCAGCCCATTTCGGGGTTCCACAGATACGCAGTATTTT
V gene: TRBV5-1
clone size: .
J gene: TRBJ2-3
D gene: .

CDR3 protein: CASSRGQGETQYF
CDR3 DNA: TGCGCCAGCAGCCGGGGACAGGGAGAGACCCAGTACTTC
V gene: TRBV5-1
clone size: .
J gene: TRBJ2-5
D gene: TRBD1

CDR3 protein: CASSGDFQAHTF
CDR3 DNA: TGTGCCAGCAGCGGGGATTTTCAGGCTCACACCTTC
V gene: TRBV9
clone size: few
J gene: TRBJ1-2
D gene: .

CDR3 protein: CASSITADYEQYF
CDR3 DNA: TGTGCCAGTAGTATCACTGCAGACTACGAGCAGTACTTC
V gene: TRBV19
clone size: once
J gene: TRBJ2-7
D gene: .

CDR3 protein: CASSPLLQKNTEAFF
CDR3 DNA: TGTGCCAGCAGCCCCCTTTTGCAGAAAAACACTGAAGCTTTCTTT
V gene: TRBV7-8
clone size: .
J gene: TRBJ1-1
D gene: .

CDR3 protein: CASSATGPGELFF
CDR3 DNA: TGTGCCAGCAGCGCTACGGGCCCCGGGGAGCTGTTTTTT
V gene: TRBV9
clone size: once
J gene: TRBJ2-2
D gene: .

CDR3 protein: CASTLSGDGYTF
CDR3 DNA: TGTGCCAGCACCCTCAGCGGGGATGGCTACACCTTC
V gene: TRBV6-5
clone size: once
J gene: TRBJ1-2
D gene: .

CDR3 protein: CASSQDIPTGGPIEQFF
CDR3 DNA: TGTGCCAGCAGCCAAGACATCCCAACGGGGGGGCCTATTGAGCAGTTCTTC
V gene: TRBV4-2
clone size: .
J gene: TRBJ2-1
D gene: TRBD2

CDR3 protein: CASSLTSPGELFF
CDR3 DNA: TGTGCCAGCAGCCTTACTAGTCCCGGGGAGCTGTTTTTT
V gene: TRBV9
clone size: once
J gene: TRBJ2-2
D gene: .

CDR3 protein: CASSVAELSGANVLTF
CDR3 DNA: TGTGCCAGCAGCGTAGCAGAGCTCTCTGGGGCCAACGTCCTGACTTTC
V gene: TRBV9
clone size: once
J gene: TRBJ2-6
D gene: .

CDR3 protein: CASSDRGGNTIYF
CDR3 DNA: TGTGCCAGCAGCGACAGGGGGGGAAACACCATATATTTT
V gene: TRBV5-6
clone size: .
J gene: TRBJ1-3
D gene: TRBD1

CDR3 protein: CASSEYRADTEAFF
CDR3 DNA: TGTGCCAGCAGTGAGTACAGGGCGGACACTGAAGCTTTCTTT
V gene: TRBV2
clone size: .
J gene: TRBJ1-1
D gene: .

CDR3 protein: CAWSVRQGYGYTF
CDR3 DNA: TGTGCCTGGAGTGTAAGGCAGGGCTATGGCTACACCTTC
V gene: TRBV30
clone size: .
J gene: TRBJ1-2
D gene: .

CDR3 protein: CATWPGPRAETQYF
CDR3 DNA: TGTGCCACCTGGCCGGGACCCAGGGCAGAGACCCAGTACTTC
V gene: TRBV3-1/TRBV3-2
clone size: .
J gene: TRBJ2-5
D gene: .

CDR3 protein: CATGGGGSTFF
CDR3 DNA: TGTGCCACCGGAGGGGGAGGGTCTACGTTCTTC
V gene: TRBV27
clone size: .
J gene: TRBJ2-1
D gene: .